The 17 T cell receptor beta chains below come from one sample, sequenced in a study of T cell responses to AZD1222 COVID-19 vaccine (dated by TCRdb to about 2021). The sample's time point label is to be understood as: baseline before first vaccination. Library creation used the immunoSEQ multiplex PCR assay. As stored in TCRdb, this immuneACCESS dataset retains in-frame rearrangements with V and J assigned. A fraction of the clones does not appear; measured against another copy, unresolved V genes explain less than half of the discrepancy, and the remainder lacks a known reason. Present in this sample are more than 90,000 clones, roughly 87% of which were seen just once. 16% of the sample belongs to the ten largest clones. Sequenced material: peripheral blood, taken on day 0 of AZD1222 vaccination. All receptors derive from an adult in good health.

Written as DNA, the CDR3 is TGCGCCAGCAGCTTGGAGGGGTTGAGCCATGAAAAACTGTTTTTT. As protein: CASSLEGLSHEKLFF. The chain is built from TRBV5-1 and TRBJ1-4; possible D gene TRBD1, 5 bases. The CDR3 length is 15 residues. V was clipped by 0 bases and J by 6 bases, with 12 bases between them. Germline assignment: CDR1 SGHRS and CDR2 YFSETQ.

This clone showed up just a few times. The chain recombines TRBV2 with TRBJ2-7; 8 bases map to TRBD2. V dropped 2 bases and J dropped 5; count of bases not matched to a gene: 5. This CDR3 region has 14 residues. Germline-derived CDR1 and CDR2 are SNHLY and FYNNEI. CDR3 in amino acids: CASSEISGRHEQYF. CDR3 coding DNA: TGTGCCAGCAGTGAAATCAGCGGGAGACACGAGCAGTACTTC.

V and J are TRBV12-3 or TRBV12-4 and TRBJ2-1, with D possibly being TRBD2 (5 bases). This CDR3 has 13 residues. Trimming pared 7 bases from V and 8 bases from J, leaving 15 bases between. DNA of the CDR3: TGTGCCAGCACCCGGACTGTTTTCGATGAGCAGTTCTTC. Translating it yields CASTRTVFDEQFF.

The chain recombines TRBV6-6 with TRBJ1-2; D is unresolved. The germline V and J ends were trimmed by 0 bases and 9 bases, with 14 bases remaining between them. Germline V CDR1 and CDR2: MNHNY, SVGAGI (reference sequence). CDR3 size: 14 residues. CDR3 in DNA: TGTGCCAGCAGTTACTCAATGGGCGGTGGGAGCTACACCTTC. Translated, it gives CASSYSMGGGSYTF.

This chain's CDR3 is CASSLAGGTGQETQYF. The CDR3 nucleotides read TGTGCCAGCAGCTTAGCGGGGGGGACTGGCCAAGAGACCCAGTACTTC. V gene TRBV7-6 combines with J gene TRBJ2-5; 7 nucleotides align to TRBD2. This CDR3 region has 16 residues. Germline CDR1 is SGHVS and CDR2 is FNYEAQ. After removal of 0 bases from V and 1 base from J, the junction contained 5 bases not matched to a gene. Using reference TRBV7-6 and TRBJ2-5 for the parts outside the CDR3, the full variable domain is GAGVSQSPRYKVTKRGQDVALRCDPISGHVSLYWYRQALGQGPEFLTYFNYEAQQDKSGLPNDRFSAERPEGSISTLTIQRTEQRDSAMYRCASSLAGGTGQETQYFGPGTRLLVL.

The rearrangement joins TRBV27 to TRBJ2-7; D is unresolved. The V gene's germline CDR1 is MNHEY and CDR2 SMNVEV (reference sequence). With 6 bases removed from V and 2 bases from J, the gap between germline ends came to 11 bases. The CDR3 is made up of 13 amino acids. For the CDR3, the DNA is TGTGCCAGCAGCACCGGGCCCCCCTACGAGCAGTACTTC. Its translation: CASSTGPPYEQYF.

The chain combines TRBV18 with TRBJ1-1; D is unresolved. Germline V lookup: CDR1 KGHSH, CDR2 LQKENI. The V end lost 3 bases, the J end lost 2 bases, and 7 bases lay between the germline ends. CDR3 size: 13 residues. The chain's CDR3 is CASSPNKNTEAFF. In nucleotides, the CDR3 is TGTGCCAGCTCACCGAATAAAAACACTGAAGCTTTCTTT. Variable domain in full (rest from reference TRBV18 and TRBJ1-1): NAGVMQNPRHLVRRRGQEARLRCSPMKGHSHVYWYRQLPEEGLKFMVYLQKENIIDESGMPKERFSAEFPKEGPSILRIQQVVRGDSAAYFCASSPNKNTEAFFGQGTRLTVV.

The rearrangement links TRBV7-7 to TRBJ2-2; no clear D gene. Germline V gene sequence: CDR1 SSHAT, CDR2 FNYEAQ (reference sequence). Trimming pared 6 bases from V and 0 bases from J, leaving 11 bases between. This CDR3 is 15 amino acids long. DNA for the CDR3: TGTGCCAGCAGGGTAGGGTCGGCGAACACCGGGGAGCTGTTTTTT. This encodes CASRVGSANTGELFF.

The chain has TRBV5-1 and TRBJ2-7, with 7 bases lining up with TRBD2. J gave up 6 bases and V 3 bases, and 12 bases lay outside the gene matches. Germline lookup yields CDR1 SGHRS and CDR2 YFSETQ. This CDR3 spans 15 amino acids. The CDR3 region is CASSSRLAGRSEQYF. Written as DNA, the CDR3 is TGCGCCAGCAGCTCCCGACTAGCTGGGAGGTCCGAGCAGTACTTC.

This clone was counted a single time. The V call is TRBV9, the J call TRBJ1-1; D is unclear. V was shortened by 0 bases and J by 1 base, with 7 bases between the two germline ends. Germline V gene lookup returns CDR1 SGDLS and CDR2 YYNGEE. The CDR3 contains 14 residues. As DNA, the CDR3 is TGTGCCAGCAGCGTAGGCGAGGGGAACACTGAAGCTTTCTTT. Protein sequence: CASSVGEGNTEAFF. Combining the CDR3 with reference TRBV9 and TRBJ1-1 gives the whole variable domain DSGVTQTPKHLITATGQRVTLRCSPRSGDLSVYWYQQSLDQGLQFLIQYYNGEERAKGNILERFSAQQFPDLHSELNLSSLELGDSALYFCASSVGEGNTEAFFGQGTRLTVV.

V is TRBV6-6 and J is TRBJ2-7; D might be TRBD1 (5 bases). CDR3 length: 14 amino acids. Germline assignment: CDR1 MNHNY and CDR2 SVGAGI (reference sequence). The V end lost 2 bases, the J end lost 3 bases, and 11 bases lay between the germline ends. DNA of the CDR3: TGTGCCAGCAGTTACGCCGAGGACATCTACGAGCAGTACTTC. Its translation: CASSYAEDIYEQYF.

V and J are TRBV18 and TRBJ1-2, with D possibly matching TRBD1 (6 bases). Germline lookup yields CDR1 KGHSH and CDR2 LQKENI. Trimming pared 0 bases from V and 4 bases from J, leaving 12 bases between. The CDR3 has 15 residues. The CDR3 coding sequence is TGTGCCAGCTCACCACCGTCAGGGGAGGGCTATGGCTACACCTTC. It specifies CASSPPSGEGYGYTF.

V gene TRBV5-1 combines with J gene TRBJ2-3, with TRBD2 matching 10 bases. Per the germline V gene, CDR1 is SGHRS and CDR2 is YFSETQ. Trimming took 5 bases from V and 2 from J; bases not matched to a gene: 5. The CDR3 totals 15 residues. CDR3 region: CASRLAGEVTDTQYF. The CDR3 DNA reads TGCGCCAGCAGGCTAGCGGGAGAGGTCACAGATACGCAGTATTTT.

The table lists this clone with many counts. This rearrangement joins TRBV30 to TRBJ1-1; D uncertain. CDR1 and CDR2 (germline): GTSNPN, SVGIG (reference sequence). Trimming took off 1 base at V and 0 bases at J, with 9 bases between the two ends. The CDR3 is 14 amino acids. CDR3 protein: CAWSAGGLNTEAFF. The CDR3 DNA reads as TGTGCCTGGAGTGCCGGAGGCTTGAACACTGAAGCTTTCTTT.

This clone occurred a few times. J is TRBJ1-5 and V is TRBV30; D is unclear. Germline lookup yields CDR1 GTSNPN and CDR2 SVGIG (reference sequence). The CDR3 sequence is 14 residues long. The V and J ends lost 3 bases and 4 bases respectively, with 13 bases between them. In nucleotides, the CDR3 is TGTGCCTGGAGCGCGCGTCAGTTAAATCAGCCCCAGCATTTT. It is translated as CAWSARQLNQPQHF.

This chain links TRBV18 with TRBJ1-5; D gene ambiguous. The CDR3 covers 16 residues. Trimming took 2 bases from V and 0 from J, leaving 11 bases between them. Germline values: CDR1 KGHSH, CDR2 LQKENI. The DNA of the CDR3 is TGTGCCAGCTCACCAACGGCAGGAAATAGCAATCAGCCCCAGCATTTT. Amino acid sequence: CASSPTAGNSNQPQHF.

CDR3 DNA sequence: TGTGCCAGTATCACCCCGGACAGGGAATATGGCTACACCTTC. Translation: CASITPDREYGYTF. The V and J genes are TRBV19 and TRBJ1-2; 8 nucleotides agree with TRBD1. V lost 7 bases to trimming and J lost 5 bases; unmatched junction nucleotides: 9. This CDR3 has 14 residues. Germline CDR1 LNHDA, CDR2 SQIVND (reference sequence).